This passage covers 10 T cell receptor beta chains from one sample sequenced in a study of glioma-infiltrating T cells. TCR alpha and beta CDR3 regions were amplified from RNA using iRepertoire nested multiplex PCR. TCRdb itself ran the multiplex PCR reads through MiXCR, one entry per CDR3 protein. The sample carries 400,000 or so distinct CDR3 sequences, roughly 41% recorded once. Sequenced sample: glioma tissue, nonneoplastic brain tissue, or PBMCs (not recorded which). These receptors all stem from a human donor with low-grade glioma or glioblastoma, undergoing nonglioma brain surgery, or in good health (not recorded which).

This clonotype appeared a few times. This rearrangement joins TRBV5-4 to TRBJ2-3; TRBD2 matches 10 bases. The germline V gene encodes CDR1 SGHNT and CDR2 YYREEE (reference sequence). The CDR3 loop spans 15 amino acids. The trim removed 6 bases at V and 1 base at J, leaving 5 bases unmatched. Written as DNA, the CDR3 is TGTGCCAGCAAGATAGCGGGAGGACGCACAGATACGCAGTATTTT. It codes for CASKIAGGRTDTQYF.

Turning to this clonotype: A read error may produce the germline difference seen at one junction end. The CDR3 nucleotides read TGTGCCAGCAGCCAAGAGGGGGGACCCCCGCATTTT. This codes for CASSQEGGPPHF. The chain recombines TRBV3-1 with TRBJ1-5, with D maybe TRBD1 (5 bases). Germline CDR1 reads LGHDT; CDR2 reads YNNKEL (reference sequence). The CDR3 loop spans 12 amino acids.

The rearrangement joins TRBV19 to TRBJ2-3, with TRBD1 as a possible D gene (5 bases). There are 13 residues in the CDR3. Looked up from germline, CDR1 is LNHDA and CDR2 is SQIVND (reference sequence). Trimming shortened V by 6 bases and J by 3 bases, and 10 bases separated the two germline ends. In nucleotides, the CDR3 is TGTGCCAGTAGCAACCCAGGGACAGATACGCAGTATTTT. Translating gives CASSNPGTDTQYF.

Of note for this clonotype: This may come from a read error, since a much larger clone is one base off. The chain joins TRBV27 to TRBJ2-7; 7 bases match TRBD2. The J call is doubtful: the DNA matches TRBJ2-1 better. The CDR3 loop spans 15 amino acids. The V gene's germline CDR1 is MNHEY and CDR2 SMNVEV (reference sequence). The CDR3 loop is CASSLGLVGVGEQFF. CDR3 bases: TGTGCCAGCAGTTTAGGACTAGTGGGAGTGGGTGAGCAGTTCTTC.

Points on this clonotype: This may be a read error, as it is one base from a much larger clone. This chain connects TRBV6-6 to TRBJ1-5; 8 bases line up with TRBD1. CDR1 and CDR2 (germline): MNHNY, SVGAGI (reference sequence). This CDR3 region has 15 residues. Trimming cost V 2 bases and J 4 bases; bases outside gene matches: 4. The DNA for the CDR3 is TGTGCCAGCAGTTACACAGGGGGAAGAAATCAGCCCCAGCATTTT. Amino acid sequence: CASSYTGGRNQPQHF.

This clonotype was observed a few times. The rearrangement links TRBV28 to TRBJ2-3; 9 bases align to TRBD1. The CDR3 runs 15 residues. V shed 4 bases, J shed 5 bases, and the junction held 7 bases outside the gene matches. Germline-derived CDR1 and CDR2 are MDHEN and SYDVKM. The CDR3 protein is CASSSPGQGIDTQYF. The CDR3 region has the DNA TGTGCCAGCAGTTCGCCGGGACAGGGAATAGATACGCAGTATTTT.

Concerning this clonotype: One junction end does not reproduce the germline sequence, and a read error may be involved. This chain joins TRBV7-2 and TRBJ2-7; D call uncertain. The germline V gene has CDR1 SGHTA and CDR2 FQGNSA. This CDR3 spans 15 amino acids. CDR3 DNA: TGTGCCAGCAGCTTCCACTCCACCGACTCCAACGAGCAGTACTTC. This translates into CASSFHSTDSNEQYF.

Regarding this clonotype: This sequence may be a read error, since a much larger clone differs from it by one base. The chain links TRBV27 to TRBJ1-2; D is unclear. V shed 8 bases and J shed 6 bases, with 16 bases lying between them. The CDR3 length is 13 residues. Germline CDR1 MNHEY, CDR2 SMNVEV (reference sequence). The chain's CDR3 is CASCLSRIHGYTF. The CDR3 DNA is TGTGCCAGCTGTCTCTCCCGAATCCATGGCTACACCTTC.

This clonotype was counted ten times or more. The V and J genes are TRBV15 and TRBJ2-7, with D perhaps TRBD2 (5 bases). Per germline, CDR1 LNHNV and CDR2 YYDKDF (reference sequence). The CDR3 spans 15 residues. V lost 1 base to trimming and J lost 7 bases, with 17 bases between them. CDR3 residues: CATSRVSQASGEQYF. The CDR3 coding sequence is TGTGCCACCAGCAGAGTGTCTCAGGCATCGGGGGAGCAGTACTTC.

This clonotype was observed many times. The gene calls are TRBV20-1 and TRBJ1-1, with unresolved D. Germline V gene lookup returns CDR1 DFQATT and CDR2 SNEGSKA (reference sequence). The length of the CDR3 is 15 residues. Trimming took 0 bases from V and 0 from J, leaving 11 bases between them. Written as DNA, the CDR3 is TGCAGTGCTAGAGATTTCGGCAGGATGAACACTGAAGCTTTCTTT. This gives the protein CSARDFGRMNTEAFF.